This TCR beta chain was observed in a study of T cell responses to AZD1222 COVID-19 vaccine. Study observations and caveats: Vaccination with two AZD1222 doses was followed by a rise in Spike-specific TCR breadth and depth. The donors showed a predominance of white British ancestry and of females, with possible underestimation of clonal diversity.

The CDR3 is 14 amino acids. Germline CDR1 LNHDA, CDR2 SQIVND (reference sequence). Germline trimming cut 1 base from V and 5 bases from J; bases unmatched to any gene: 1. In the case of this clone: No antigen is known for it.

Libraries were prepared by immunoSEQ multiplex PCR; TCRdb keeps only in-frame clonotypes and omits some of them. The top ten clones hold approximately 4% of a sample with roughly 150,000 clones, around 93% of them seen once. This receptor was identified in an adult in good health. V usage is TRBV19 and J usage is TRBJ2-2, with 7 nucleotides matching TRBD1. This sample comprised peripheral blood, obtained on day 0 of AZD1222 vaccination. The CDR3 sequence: CASSIVTGTGELFF. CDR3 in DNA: TGTGCCAGTAGTATAGTGACAGGGACCGGGGAGCTGTTTTTT.